The 18 T cell receptor beta chains in this list originate from one sample, sequenced in a study of technical replicates of blood from a handful of donors. Generated by immunoSEQ multiplex PCR, the TCRdb table keeps only in-frame clones and is missing some. Of approximately 81,000 clones detected, about 96% appear once; the ten largest clones hold around 0.2%. Material for sequencing was T cells isolated from PBMCs. All receptors derive from a human donor in good health.

V and J are TRBV10-3 and TRBJ2-7; D is perhaps TRBD2 (6 bases). Germline V gene sequence: CDR1 ENHRY, CDR2 SYGVKD. This CDR3 contains 12 residues. V lost 6 bases and J 6 bases, leaving 12 bases between the germline ends. The CDR3 DNA follows: TGTGCCATCAGCCCCGGGGGTTCCGAGCAGTACTTC. Encoded protein: CAISPGGSEQYF.

This clone occurred once. The rearrangement joins TRBV5-6 to TRBJ2-3; 10 positions match TRBD1. CDR3 size: 15 residues. V lost 7 bases and J lost 9; bases outside the gene matches: 14. Germline V gives CDR1 SGHDT, CDR2 YYEEEE. Here the CDR3 reads CASSRGQGIKVTQYF. DNA of the CDR3: TGTGCCAGCTCCAGGGGACAGGGGATCAAGGTGACGCAGTATTTT.

V usage is TRBV21-1 and J usage is TRBJ2-3; TRBD1 is the table's D call and was not checked against the DNA. TRBV21-1 is given as a pseudogene. This CDR3 comprises 18 residues. The CDR3 DNA sequence: TGTGCCAGCAGCGCAGGATCTAAGAGACAGGGGAACACAGATACGCAGTATTTT. Translation: CASSAGSKRQGNTDTQYF.

The rearrangement uses TRBV21-1 and TRBJ1-5. TRBV21-1 has pseudogene status. The CDR3 totals 13 residues. As DNA, the CDR3 is TGTGCCAGCAGCAAGAGGGCTAATCAGCCCCAGCATTTT. It yields the protein CASSKRANQPQHF.

The chain links TRBV9 to TRBJ1-3, with 7 positions matching TRBD1. The germline gives CDR1 SGDLS, CDR2 YYNGEE. After removal of 5 bases from V and 0 bases from J, the junction contained 2 bases not matched to a gene. This CDR3 has 14 amino acids. The CDR3 sequence is CASRTGSSGNTIYF. As DNA, the CDR3 is TGTGCCAGCAGGACAGGGAGCTCTGGAAACACCATATATTTT.

The J gene is TRBJ2-3, the V gene TRBV9; a possible D gene is TRBD2 (5 bases). The CDR3 covers 17 residues. V was pared by 0 bases and J by 5 bases, with 19 bases between. Looked up from germline, CDR1 is SGDLS and CDR2 is YYNGEE. CDR3 sequence: CASSVATDSPIGDTQYF. The DNA of the CDR3 is TGTGCCAGCAGCGTAGCTACGGACTCACCCATAGGAGATACGCAGTATTTT.

CDR3 region: CASALGHTQYF. The CDR3, as DNA: TGTGCCAGCGCGCTAGGTCATACGCAGTATTTT. This rearrangement joins TRBV27 to TRBJ2-3; D not certain. The CDR3 runs to 11 residues. Germline V gene lookup returns CDR1 MNHEY and CDR2 SMNVEV (reference sequence). Trimming removed 8 bases from V and 7 bases from J, with 10 bases in between.

The chain has TRBV5-1 and TRBJ1-3; D is possibly TRBD1 (6 bases). Deletions cut 2 bases from V and 0 bases from J, with 12 bases between. This CDR3 has 16 residues. CDR1 and CDR2 from the germline V gene are SGHRS and YFSETQ. CDR3 DNA: TGCGCCAGCAGCTTTGGGCAGACAGGCTCTGGAAACACCATATATTTT. Its protein product is CASSFGQTGSGNTIYF.

V and J are TRBV7-8 and TRBJ1-3; possibly TRBD1 for D (6 bases). This CDR3 contains 17 residues. Trimming took 2 bases from V and 4 from J, leaving 18 bases between them. The germline V gene has CDR1 SGHVS and CDR2 FQNEAQ. CDR3 loop: CASSLWGTGSSGNTIYF. As DNA, the CDR3 is TGTGCCAGCAGCTTATGGGGTACAGGGTCGTCCGGAAACACCATATATTTT.

The V and J genes are TRBV29-1 and TRBJ2-3, with D maybe TRBD2 (6 bases). Germline CDR1 reads SQVTM; CDR2 reads ANQGSEA. V lost 2 bases and J 1 base, leaving 16 bases between the germline ends. This CDR3 spans 16 amino acids. CDR3 sequence: CSVELGLWGGTDTQYF. The CDR3 nucleotides read TGCAGCGTTGAACTGGGACTGTGGGGCGGCACAGATACGCAGTATTTT.

The chain uses TRBV7-8 and TRBJ2-3; D call uncertain. There are 12 residues in the CDR3. Germline loops: CDR1 SGHVS, CDR2 FQNEAQ. V was pared by 4 bases and J by 5 bases, with 7 bases between. CDR3 nucleotides: TGTGCCAGCAGCTCCCCCGTAGATACGCAGTATTTT. Translating gives CASSSPVDTQYF.

The V call is TRBV15, the J call TRBJ2-5; D not certain. From germline, CDR1 is LNHNV and CDR2 YYDKDF (reference sequence). Trimming cost V 6 bases and J 4 bases, with 18 bases left between them. This CDR3 spans 15 amino acids. DNA for the CDR3: TGTGCCACCAGAGAGGTGATACCTACCATAGAGACCCAGTACTTC. Its protein product is CATREVIPTIETQYF.

The rearrangement uses TRBV11-3 and TRBJ2-1; maybe TRBD2 (5 bases). Germline V lookup: CDR1 SGHNT, CDR2 YENEEA. Deletions cut 8 bases from V and 0 bases from J, with 14 bases between. This CDR3 has 15 amino acids. Here the CDR3 reads CASSSSEGSYNEQFF. The CDR3 coding sequence is TGTGCCAGCTCCTCGTCCGAGGGCTCCTACAATGAGCAGTTCTTC.

The chain has TRBV4-1 and TRBJ1-5, with a possible D match to TRBD1 (5 bases). The V gene's germline CDR1 is MGHRA and CDR2 YSYEKL. Trimming took off 4 bases at V and 4 bases at J, with 17 bases between the two ends. The length of the CDR3 is 16 residues. Here the CDR3 DNA reads TGCGCCAGCAGCCTTCTTATAGGGGCAGCTAATCAGCCCCAGCATTTT. This sequence encodes CASSLLIGAANQPQHF.

The chain carries TRBV5-1 and TRBJ2-5; D unclear. Germline V gives CDR1 SGHRS, CDR2 YFSETQ. The V end was cut by 4 bases, the J end by 1 base, with 11 bases between. This CDR3 spans 14 amino acids. The CDR3 sequence: CASSATVTQETQYF. The CDR3 coding sequence is TGCGCCAGCAGCGCTACGGTCACCCAAGAGACCCAGTACTTC. Using reference TRBV5-1 and TRBJ2-5 for the parts outside the CDR3, the full variable domain is KAGVTQTPRYLIKTRGQQVTLSCSPISGHRSVSWYQQTPGQGLQFLFEYFSETQRNKGNFPGRFSGRQFSNSRSEMNVSTLELGDSALYLCASSATVTQETQYFGPGTRLLVL.

The chain carries TRBV6-5 and TRBJ1-1; possible D gene TRBD1, 6 bases. CDR3 length: 13 residues. V was pared by 6 bases and J by 1 base, with 9 bases between. In germline, CDR1 is MNHEY, CDR2 SVGAGI. CDR3 DNA: TGTGCCAGCAGACCCAGGGGGAACACTGAAGCTTTCTTT. It yields the protein CASRPRGNTEAFF.

V is TRBV2 and J is TRBJ2-1; 8 nucleotides agree with TRBD2. Germline CDR1 and CDR2: SNHLY and FYNNEI. V lost 5 bases to trimming and J lost 7 bases; unmatched junction nucleotides: 13. This CDR3 has 16 residues. Here the CDR3 DNA reads TGTGCCAGCAGTATATTTAGGACCCCGGGGGGGAATGAGCAGTTCTTC. Amino acids: CASSIFRTPGGNEQFF.

V usage is TRBV5-1 and J usage is TRBJ2-7, with 8 bases aligning to TRBD1. The CDR3 runs 15 residues. CDR1 is SGHRS and CDR2 is YFSETQ in the germline V gene. J gave up 3 bases and V 5 bases, and 10 bases lay outside the gene matches. The CDR3 DNA reads TGCGCCAGCAGTAATGCGCCGGGACAGGTCTACGAGCAGTACTTC. This gives the protein CASSNAPGQVYEQYF.